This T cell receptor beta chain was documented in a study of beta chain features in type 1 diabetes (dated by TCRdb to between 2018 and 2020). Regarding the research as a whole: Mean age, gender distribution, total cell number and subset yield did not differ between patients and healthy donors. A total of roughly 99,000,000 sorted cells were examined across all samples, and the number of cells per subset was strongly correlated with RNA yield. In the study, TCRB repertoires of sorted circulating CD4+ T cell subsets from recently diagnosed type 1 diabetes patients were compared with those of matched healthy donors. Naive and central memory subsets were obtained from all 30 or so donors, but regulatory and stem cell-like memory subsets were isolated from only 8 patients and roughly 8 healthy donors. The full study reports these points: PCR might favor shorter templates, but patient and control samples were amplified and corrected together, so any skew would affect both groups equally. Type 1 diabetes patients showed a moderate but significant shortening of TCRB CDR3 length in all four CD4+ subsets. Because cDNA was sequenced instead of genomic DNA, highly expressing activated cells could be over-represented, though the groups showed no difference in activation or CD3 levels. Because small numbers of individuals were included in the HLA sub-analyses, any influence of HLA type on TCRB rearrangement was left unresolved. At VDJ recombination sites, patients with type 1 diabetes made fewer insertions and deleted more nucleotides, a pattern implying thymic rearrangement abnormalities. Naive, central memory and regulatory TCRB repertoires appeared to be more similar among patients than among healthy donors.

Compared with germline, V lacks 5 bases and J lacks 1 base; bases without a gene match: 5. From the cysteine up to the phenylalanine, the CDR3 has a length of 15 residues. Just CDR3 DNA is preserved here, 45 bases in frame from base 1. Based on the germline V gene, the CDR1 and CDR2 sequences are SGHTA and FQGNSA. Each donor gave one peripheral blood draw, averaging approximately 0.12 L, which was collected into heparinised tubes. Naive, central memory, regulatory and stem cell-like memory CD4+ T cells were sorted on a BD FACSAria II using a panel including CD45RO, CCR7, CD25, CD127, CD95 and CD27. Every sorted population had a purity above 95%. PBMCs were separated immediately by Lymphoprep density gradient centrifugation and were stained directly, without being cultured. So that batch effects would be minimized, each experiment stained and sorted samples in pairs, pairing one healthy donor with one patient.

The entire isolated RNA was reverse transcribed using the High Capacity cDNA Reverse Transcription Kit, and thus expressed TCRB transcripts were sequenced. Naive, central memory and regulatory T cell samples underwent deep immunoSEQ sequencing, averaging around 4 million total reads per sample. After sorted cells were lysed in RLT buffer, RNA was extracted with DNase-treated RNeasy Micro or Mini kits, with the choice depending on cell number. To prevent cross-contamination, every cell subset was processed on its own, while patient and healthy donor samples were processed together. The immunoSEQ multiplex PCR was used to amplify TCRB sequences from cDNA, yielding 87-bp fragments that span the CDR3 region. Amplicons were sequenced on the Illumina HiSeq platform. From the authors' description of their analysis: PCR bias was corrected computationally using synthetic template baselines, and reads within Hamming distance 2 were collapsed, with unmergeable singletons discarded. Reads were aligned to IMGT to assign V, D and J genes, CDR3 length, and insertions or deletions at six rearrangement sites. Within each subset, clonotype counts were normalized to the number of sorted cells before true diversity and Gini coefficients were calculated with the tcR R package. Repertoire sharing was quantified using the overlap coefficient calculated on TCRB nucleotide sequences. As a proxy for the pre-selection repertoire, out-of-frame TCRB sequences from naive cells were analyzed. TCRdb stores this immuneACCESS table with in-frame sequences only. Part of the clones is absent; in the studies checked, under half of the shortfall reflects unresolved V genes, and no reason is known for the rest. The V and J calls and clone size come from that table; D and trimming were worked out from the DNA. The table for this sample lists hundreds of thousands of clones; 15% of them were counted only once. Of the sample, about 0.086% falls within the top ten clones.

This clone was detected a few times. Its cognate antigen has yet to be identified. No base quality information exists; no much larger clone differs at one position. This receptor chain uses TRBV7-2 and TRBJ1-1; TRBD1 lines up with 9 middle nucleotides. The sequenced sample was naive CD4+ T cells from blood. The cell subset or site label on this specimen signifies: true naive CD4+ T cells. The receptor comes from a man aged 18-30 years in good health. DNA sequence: TGTGCCAGCAGCCCCCAGGACAGGGGGAACACTGAAGCTTTCTTT. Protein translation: CASSPQDRGNTEAFF.